The 18 T cell receptor beta chains reported below all come from one sample, sequenced in a study of cytomegalovirus exposure and HLA in healthy donors. Primers included in the PCR were 60 Vbeta and 13 Jbeta primers. Measured with immunoSEQ multiplex PCR; TCRdb has only the in-frame clones, and not every one. The sample carries 70,000 to 95,000 clones, roughly 80% recorded once. The sample was PBMCs. The receptors shown here come from a man aged 50 or older in good health and CMV-seronegative.

The chain has TRBV20-1 and TRBJ1-2, with D tentatively TRBD1 (6 bases). Germline CDR1 and CDR2: DFQATT and SNEGSKA (reference sequence). V was pared by 5 bases and J by 6 bases, with 10 bases between. This CDR3 region has 11 residues. As DNA, the CDR3 is TGCAGTGCTCGACAGGTGGATGGCTACACCTTC. Its translation is CSARQVDGYTF.

V gene TRBV10-3 combines with J gene TRBJ2-5, with TRBD1 matching over 8 bases. The closer fit of TRBJ2-7 to the DNA end suggests the J call may be wrong. Looked up from germline, CDR1 is ENHRY and CDR2 is SYGVKD. This CDR3 has 16 residues. The CDR3 DNA sequence: TGTGCCATCAGTGAGTCGAGAGGTCAGGGGGCGGGCGAGCAGTACTTC. This codes for CAISESRGQGAGEQYF.

This clone was detected only a few times. J is TRBJ1-6 and V is TRBV9; D remains unclear. The germline CDR1 and CDR2 sequences are SGDLS and YYNGEE. The CDR3 spans 15 residues. V was cut by 2 bases and J by 1 base, with 7 bases left in between. The CDR3 protein is CASSVFPSYNSPLHF. The CDR3 DNA follows: TGTGCCAGCAGCGTTTTTCCGTCCTATAATTCACCCCTCCACTTT.

The V call is TRBV11-2, the J call TRBJ2-7; 9 positions match TRBD1. V lost 3 bases and J lost 5; bases outside the gene matches: 11. CDR3 length: 16 amino acids. The germline gives CDR1 SGHAT, CDR2 FQNNGV. This CDR3 is CASSLLTGTGRNEQYF. The CDR3 nucleotides are TGTGCCAGCAGCTTGTTAACCGGGACAGGGAGGAACGAGCAGTACTTC.

The rearrangement uses TRBV27 and TRBJ2-3; D is perhaps TRBD2 (7 bases). CDR1 is MNHEY, CDR2 SMNVEV, per germline (reference sequence). The V end lost 2 bases, the J end lost 8 bases, and 17 bases lay between the germline ends. CDR3 length equals 15 residues. The CDR3 sequence is CASSLNWEGVGTQYF. In DNA form, the CDR3 reads TGTGCCAGCAGTTTAAATTGGGAGGGGGTGGGTACGCAGTATTTT.

This chain links TRBV7-3 with TRBJ2-2, with 9 bases identical to TRBD1. The CDR3 sequence is 15 residues long. V lost 4 bases, J lost 6 bases, and 6 bases stayed unmatched. CDR1 is SGHTA and CDR2 is FQGTGA in the germline V gene. CDR3 sequence: CASSSGQGRSGELFF. The CDR3 nucleotides are TGTGCCAGCAGCTCCGGACAGGGGAGATCCGGGGAGCTGTTTTTT.

The chain links TRBV9 to TRBJ2-1, with 12 bases that match TRBD2. The CDR3 runs 18 residues. V lost 0 bases and J lost 8; bases outside the gene matches: 12. Looked up from germline, CDR1 is SGDLS and CDR2 is YYNGEE. As DNA, the CDR3 is TGTGCCAGCAGCGTAGCTGATAGGACCGGACTAGCGGGGTATGAGCAGTTCTTC. Amino acid sequence: CASSVADRTGLAGYEQFF.

This clone showed up just a few times. The chain is built from TRBV6-5 and TRBJ1-5, with 7 positions matching TRBD1. Germline values: CDR1 MNHEY, CDR2 SVGAGI. V trimming: 6 bases; J trimming: 6 bases; junction bases outside the gene matches: 8. CDR3 length: 14 residues. The CDR3 protein is CASRIRQGGQPQHF. The CDR3, as DNA: TGTGCCAGCAGGATCCGACAGGGAGGTCAGCCCCAGCATTTT.

The DNA for the CDR3 is TGTGCCAGTAGTATAGTTCGGGAGACAAAGAGGGAAGCTTTCTTT. It is translated as CASSIVRETKREAFF. The V and J genes are TRBV19 and TRBJ1-1, with no clear D. Deletions cut 1 base from V and 8 bases from J, with 17 bases between. The CDR3 contains 15 residues. The germline CDR1 and CDR2 sequences are LNHDA and SQIVND (reference sequence).

The CDR3 coding sequence is TGTGCCTGGAGGCAGGGATGGAATTCACCCCTCCACTTT. Protein product: CAWRQGWNSPLHF. The gene calls are TRBV30 and TRBJ1-6, with D possibly being TRBD1 (5 bases). Germline CDR1 and CDR2: GTSNPN and SVGIG (reference sequence). This CDR3 is 13 amino acids long. Trimming removed 3 bases at V and 7 bases at J, with 10 bases between. Variable domain in full (rest from reference TRBV30 and TRBJ1-6): SQTIHQWPATLVQPVGSPLSLECTVEGTSNPNLYWYRQAAGRGLQLLFYSVGIGQISSEVPQNLSASRPQDRQFILSSKKLLLSDSGFYLCAWRQGWNSPLHFGNGTRLTVT.

This clone has just one count. The gene calls are TRBV5-1 and TRBJ2-1; TRBD2 agrees at 9 bases. J gave up 0 bases and V 2 bases, and 3 bases lay outside the gene matches. CDR1 and CDR2 from the germline V gene are SGHRS and YFSETQ. The CDR3 runs to 16 residues. CDR3 loop: CASSLAGGPSYNEQFF. For the CDR3, the DNA is TGCGCCAGCAGCTTAGCGGGGGGCCCCTCCTACAATGAGCAGTTCTTC.

The chain is built from TRBV12-1 and TRBJ2-7; TRBD2, the table's D call, was not compared with the DNA. TRBV12-1 is an annotated pseudogene. The CDR3 has 15 amino acids. CDR3 in DNA: TGTGCCAGCAGCCTGCTAGCGGGGGCGCCCTACGAGCAGTACTTC. Amino acid sequence: CASSLLAGAPYEQYF.

This chain joins TRBV27 and TRBJ1-5; maybe TRBD1 (5 bases). The CDR3 is 13 amino acids. Germline V gene lookup returns CDR1 MNHEY and CDR2 SMNVEV (reference sequence). V lost 4 bases and J lost 9, with 13 bases in between. CDR3 protein: CASSSGGVRPQHF. DNA for the CDR3: TGTGCCAGCAGTTCGGGGGGGGTACGGCCCCAGCATTTT.

The V and J genes are TRBV10-3 and TRBJ1-2; D gene ambiguous. Germline CDR1 ENHRY, CDR2 SYGVKD. Trimming cost V 4 bases and J 0 bases, with 15 bases left between them. The CDR3 is made up of 16 amino acids. CDR3 protein: CAISGPHGGPNYGYTF. The CDR3 DNA sequence: TGTGCCATCAGTGGCCCTCACGGAGGTCCTAACTATGGCTACACCTTC.

V is TRBV5-8 and J is TRBJ1-5; a possible D gene is TRBD1 (5 bases). V shed 2 bases and J shed 7 bases, with 19 bases lying between them. This CDR3 is 16 amino acids long. Per germline, CDR1 SGHTS and CDR2 YDEGEE. The CDR3 DNA sequence: TGTGCCAGCAGCTTTGGTCATACAGGCCAGGCACAGCCCCAGCATTTT. This sequence encodes CASSFGHTGQAQPQHF.

The chain employs TRBV28 and TRBJ2-7; 7 bases are shared with TRBD1. Germline V gene data show CDR1 as MDHEN and CDR2 as SYDVKM. The length of the CDR3 is 17 residues. Germline trimming cut 7 bases from V and 2 bases from J; bases unmatched to any gene: 17. The CDR3 is CASTSIETGWGTYEQYF. Written as DNA, the CDR3 is TGTGCCAGCACCTCAATCGAGACAGGGTGGGGAACCTACGAGCAGTACTTC.

The V call is TRBV5-4, the J call TRBJ2-7; 9 bases agree with TRBD2. CDR1 is SGHNT, CDR2 YYREEE, per germline (reference sequence). CDR3 length equals 14 residues. Germline trimming cut 4 bases from V and 2 bases from J; bases unmatched to any gene: 4. The CDR3 protein is CASSLAGSPYEQYF. CDR3 sequence (DNA): TGTGCCAGCAGCCTAGCGGGGTCCCCCTACGAGCAGTACTTC.

The chain couples TRBV28 to TRBJ1-3; 8 positions match TRBD1. The CDR3 has 18 amino acids. Per the germline V gene, CDR1 is MDHEN and CDR2 is SYDVKM. Losses at the gene ends were 5 bases for V and 0 bases for J; bases not matched to a gene: 12. The CDR3 region is CASSLNQGAGVSGNTIYF. CDR3 DNA: TGTGCCAGCAGTCTAAATCAGGGGGCCGGAGTCTCTGGAAACACCATATATTTT.